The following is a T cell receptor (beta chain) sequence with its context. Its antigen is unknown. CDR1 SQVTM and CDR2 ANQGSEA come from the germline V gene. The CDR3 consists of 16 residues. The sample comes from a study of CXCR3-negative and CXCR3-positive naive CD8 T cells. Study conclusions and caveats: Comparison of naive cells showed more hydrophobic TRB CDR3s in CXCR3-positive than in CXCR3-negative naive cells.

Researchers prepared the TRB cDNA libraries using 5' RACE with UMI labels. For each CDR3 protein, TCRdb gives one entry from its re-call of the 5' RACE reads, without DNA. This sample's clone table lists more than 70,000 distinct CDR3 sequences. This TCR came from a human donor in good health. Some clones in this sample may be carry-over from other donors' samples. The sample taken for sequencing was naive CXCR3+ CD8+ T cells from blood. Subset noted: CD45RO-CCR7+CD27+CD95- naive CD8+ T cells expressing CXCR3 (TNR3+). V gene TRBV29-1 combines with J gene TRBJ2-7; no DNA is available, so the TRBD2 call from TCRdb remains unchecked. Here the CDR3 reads CSVEDKLAGESYEQYF.